This is a list of T cell receptor beta chains from one sample in a study of CD8+CD57+ T cells in acquired aplastic anemia. Using its own MiXCR run on the reads, TCRdb lists one record per CDR3 protein. The repertoire holds some 200,000 distinct CDR3 sequences, with around 32% as singletons. The specimen sequenced was sorted CD4+, CD8+, or CD8+CD57+ T cells (not recorded which) from PBMCs. The receptor set was obtained from a human donor in good health, serving as a control. Both conserved end residues are part of each CDR3. D genes are given only for firm matches. The size entry is marked missing in some rows and otherwise reads once, few, many or a size class.

j_call: TRBJ2-1
d_call: NA
cdr3_length: 15
clone_size: NA
v_call: TRBV2
cdr3_nt: TGTGCCAGCAGTGATCGCCTTTCAGGGAACAATGAGCAGTTCTTC
cdr3_aa: CASSDRLSGNNEQFF

j_call: TRBJ2-7
d_call: NA
cdr3_length: 14
clone_size: NA
v_call: TRBV2
cdr3_nt: TGTGCCAGCACGGCGGGGAGCTCCTACAACGAGCAGTACTTC
cdr3_aa: CASTAGSSYNEQYF

j_call: TRBJ1-2
d_call: NA
cdr3_length: 12
clone_size: many
v_call: TRBV19
cdr3_nt: TGTGCCAGTTCGGACCGGAACTATGGCTACACCTTC
cdr3_aa: CASSDRNYGYTF

j_call: TRBJ2-2
d_call: TRBD1
cdr3_length: 16
clone_size: NA
v_call: TRBV19
cdr3_nt: TGTGCCAGTAGTATTGGGGGGCACAGGGGGCCCGGGGAGCTGCTTTTT
cdr3_aa: CASSIGGHRGPGELLF

j_call: TRBJ1-6
d_call: NA
cdr3_length: 13
clone_size: few
v_call: TRBV3-1
cdr3_nt: TGTGCCAGCAGCCAAGGAGGGGAATGGACAATACACTTT
cdr3_aa: CASSQGGEWTIHF

j_call: TRBJ2-5
d_call: TRBD2
cdr3_length: 18
clone_size: NA
v_call: TRBV4-1
cdr3_nt: TGCGCCAGCAGCCACCTTGGGAGGGCTAGCGGGAGGTACGAGACCCAGTACTTC
cdr3_aa: CASSHLGRASGRYETQYF

j_call: TRBJ2-5
d_call: TRBD1
cdr3_length: 13
clone_size: many
v_call: TRBV9
cdr3_nt: TGTGCCAGCACGGACAGGGAGTGGGAGACCCAGTACTTC
cdr3_aa: CASTDREWETQYF

j_call: TRBJ2-1
d_call: NA
cdr3_length: 13
clone_size: many
v_call: TRBV24-1
cdr3_nt: TGTGCCACCACTGGGGACCAGGGTTTGGAGCAGTTCTTC
cdr3_aa: CATTGDQGLEQFF

j_call: TRBJ2-1
d_call: TRBD1
cdr3_length: 15
clone_size: few
v_call: TRBV12-3/TRBV12-4
cdr3_nt: TGTGCCAGCAGTGCACCCGGGACAGTCTACAATGAGCAGTTCTTC
cdr3_aa: CASSAPGTVYNEQFF

j_call: TRBJ1-1
d_call: TRBD1
cdr3_length: 16
clone_size: many
v_call: TRBV5-1
cdr3_nt: TGCGCCAGCAGCTTGGGGTGGACAGGGGTTGGCACTGAAGCTTTCTTT
cdr3_aa: CASSLGWTGVGTEAFF

j_call: TRBJ2-7
d_call: NA
cdr3_length: 15
clone_size: NA
v_call: TRBV15
cdr3_nt: TGTGCCACCAGCAGAGATGATAGCGGTGCCTACGAGCAGTACTTC
cdr3_aa: CATSRDDSGAYEQYF

j_call: TRBJ2-5
d_call: TRBD2
cdr3_length: 17
clone_size: NA
v_call: TRBV5-1
cdr3_nt: TGCGCCAGCAGCTCGGGGACTAGCGGAACCCTCCAAGAGACCCAGTACTTC
cdr3_aa: CASSSGTSGTLQETQYF

j_call: TRBJ1-6
d_call: NA
cdr3_length: 14
clone_size: NA
v_call: TRBV20-1
cdr3_nt: TGCAGTGCTAGTTGGGACACCGATAATTCACCCCTCCACTTT
cdr3_aa: CSASWDTDNSPLHF

j_call: TRBJ2-2
d_call: TRBD1
cdr3_length: 14
clone_size: NA
v_call: TRBV29-1
cdr3_nt: TGCAGCGTTAAGGACAGGACGAACACCGGGGAGCTGTTTTTT
cdr3_aa: CSVKDRTNTGELFF

j_call: TRBJ1-5
d_call: TRBD1
cdr3_length: 14
clone_size: NA
v_call: TRBV19
cdr3_nt: TGTGCCAGTAGTGCGACAGGGGGAAAACAGCCCCAGCATTTT
cdr3_aa: CASSATGGKQPQHF

j_call: TRBJ2-7
d_call: NA
cdr3_length: 14
clone_size: NA
v_call: TRBV5-5
cdr3_nt: TGTGCCAGCAGCTTGACAGGGCTTGGGTACGAGCAGTACTTC
cdr3_aa: CASSLTGLGYEQYF

j_call: TRBJ2-5
d_call: NA
cdr3_length: 11
clone_size: NA
v_call: TRBV29-1
cdr3_nt: TGCAGCGTGGCAGGGGTGGAGACCCAGTACTTC
cdr3_aa: CSVAGVETQYF

j_call: TRBJ2-7
d_call: TRBD1
cdr3_length: 15
clone_size: once
v_call: TRBV2
cdr3_nt: TGTGCCAGCAGCCCCGGGACAGGGGAGAAGTACGAGCAGTACTTC
cdr3_aa: CASSPGTGEKYEQYF

j_call: TRBJ2-7
d_call: TRBD1
cdr3_length: 12
clone_size: NA
v_call: TRBV20-1
cdr3_nt: TGCAGTGCTAGAGATGCAGGGGGCGAGCAGTACTTC
cdr3_aa: CSARDAGGEQYF

j_call: TRBJ1-6
d_call: NA
cdr3_length: 16
clone_size: many
v_call: TRBV20-1
cdr3_nt: TGCAGTGCTAGAGGCCTCGGGACGACCTATAATTCACCCCTCCACTTT
cdr3_aa: CSARGLGTTYNSPLHF

j_call: TRBJ2-1
d_call: TRBD2
cdr3_length: 13
clone_size: few
v_call: TRBV10-3
cdr3_nt: TGTGCCAGCAGTTACTCGAGGGACTACGAGCAGTTCTTC
cdr3_aa: CASSYSRDYEQFF

j_call: TRBJ2-1
d_call: TRBD2
cdr3_length: 18
clone_size: few
v_call: TRBV2
cdr3_nt: TGTGCCAGCAGAGCCCGTGGGACTAGCGGGAGGGGATACAATGAGCAGTTCTTC
cdr3_aa: CASRARGTSGRGYNEQFF

j_call: TRBJ2-1
d_call: TRBD2
cdr3_length: 19
clone_size: NA
v_call: TRBV11-1
cdr3_nt: TGTGCCAGCAGCACCCCGGGACTAGCGGGATCGAGCTCCTACAATGAGCAGTTCTTC
cdr3_aa: CASSTPGLAGSSSYNEQFF

j_call: TRBJ1-2
d_call: NA
cdr3_length: 13
clone_size: once
v_call: TRBV7-2
cdr3_nt: TGTGCCAGCAGCTTAAAACCACTGGGTGGCTACACCTTC
cdr3_aa: CASSLKPLGGYTF

j_call: TRBJ1-1
d_call: NA
cdr3_length: 14
clone_size: many
v_call: TRBV24-1
cdr3_nt: TGTGCCACCAGTGATAATTATGGGGGTAATGAAGCTTTCTTT
cdr3_aa: CATSDNYGGNEAFF

j_call: TRBJ2-2
d_call: NA
cdr3_length: 14
clone_size: many
v_call: TRBV19
cdr3_nt: TGTGCCAATAGTATAAACCAGAACACCGGGGAGCTGTTTTTT
cdr3_aa: CANSINQNTGELFF

j_call: TRBJ1-1
d_call: NA
cdr3_length: 17
clone_size: NA
v_call: TRBV10-3
cdr3_nt: TGTGCCCTCAGTGAGTCGAGTTTGGTTCAGCCGAACACTGAAGCTTTCTTT
cdr3_aa: CALSESSLVQPNTEAFF

j_call: TRBJ1-5
d_call: TRBD1
cdr3_length: 13
clone_size: many
v_call: TRBV29-1
cdr3_nt: TGCAGCGTTGAAGAAACAGGGGGTCAGCCCCAGCATTTT
cdr3_aa: CSVEETGGQPQHF

j_call: TRBJ1-6
d_call: NA
cdr3_length: 13
clone_size: NA
v_call: TRBV9
cdr3_nt: TGTGCCAGCAGCGTAGCCGACAGTTCACCCCTCCACTTT
cdr3_aa: CASSVADSSPLHF

j_call: TRBJ1-3
d_call: NA
cdr3_length: 12
clone_size: NA
v_call: TRBV7-6
cdr3_nt: TGTGCCAGCAGCTTAGTGGGAAACACCATATATTTT
cdr3_aa: CASSLVGNTIYF

j_call: TRBJ2-7
d_call: NA
cdr3_length: 12
clone_size: NA
v_call: TRBV6-2/TRBV6-3
cdr3_nt: TGTGCCAGCAGGGGCGGCTTATACGAGCAGTACTTC
cdr3_aa: CASRGGLYEQYF

j_call: TRBJ2-7
d_call: NA
cdr3_length: 13
clone_size: many
v_call: TRBV6-1
cdr3_nt: TGTGCCAGCAGCCAGGGACCAGGTCGGGTGCAGTACTTC
cdr3_aa: CASSQGPGRVQYF

j_call: TRBJ2-7
d_call: NA
cdr3_length: 11
clone_size: many
v_call: TRBV2
cdr3_nt: TGTGCCAGCAGTGAACCGGGCCGCGCGTACTTC
cdr3_aa: CASSEPGRAYF

j_call: TRBJ1-1
d_call: TRBD1
cdr3_length: 13
clone_size: many
v_call: TRBV13
cdr3_nt: TGTGCCAGCAGCTTAGCCGGACAGGGTGAAGCTTTCTTT
cdr3_aa: CASSLAGQGEAFF

j_call: TRBJ1-6
d_call: TRBD1
cdr3_length: 11
clone_size: many
v_call: TRBV2
cdr3_nt: TGTGCCAGCAGTGAAGGACAGGGAGCAAACTTT
cdr3_aa: CASSEGQGANF